The clone carrying this TCR beta chain came up many times. Its matching antigen is unknown. This sample was taken from a study of T cell repertoires in cytomegalovirus infection. Study information: CMV epitopes in the study were HLA-C-restricted (recently identified) and HLA-B-restricted (well studied). Signatures in public TCR beta sequences pointed to both CMV infection and matching HLA type.

Study-wide results and limits: Within the response measured ex vivo, HLA-C-restricted CMV-specific TCR beta clonotypes were dominant.

From the reads, TCRdb called clonotypes with MiXCR, one entry per CDR3 protein. The sample consists of about 900,000 distinct CDR3 sequences, around 29% of them appearing once. The V gene's germline CDR1 is SGHTA and CDR2 FQGNSA. This CDR3 contains 16 residues. V lost 3 bases, J lost 4 bases, and 3 bases stayed unmatched. Sequencing was performed on cultured CD8+ T cells from PBMCs, taken from culture after CMV antigen stimulation. The V call is TRBV7-2, the J call TRBJ2-1; TRBD2 agrees at 13 bases. The sequence was collected from a human donor in good health (CMV status not recorded). Some clones in this sample may be carry-over from other donors' samples. CDR3 in DNA: TGTGCCAGCAGCTTCCTGACTAGCGGGGGGTACAATGAGCAGTTCTTC. Protein product: CASSFLTSGGYNEQFF.